The 9 T cell receptor beta chains in this list originate from one sample, sequenced in a study of OX40 agonist ivuxolimab in advanced cancers. The repertoire was sequenced with immunoSEQ multiplex PCR; TCRdb's copy has only in-frame clones and lacks some. The table has about 110,000 clones, 90% seen once; the top ten hold roughly 0.5%. The source material was CD4+ or CD8+ T cells sorted from blood, sampled in a trial of the OX40 agonist ivuxolimab. Every receptor here comes from an adult with an advanced solid tumor such as melanoma, head and neck, liver or kidney cancer.

The chain couples TRBV30 to TRBJ2-5; D not resolved. Trimming shortened V by 0 bases and J by 12 bases, and 14 bases separated the two germline ends. CDR1 and CDR2 from the germline V gene are GTSNPN and SVGIG (reference sequence). CDR3 size: 12 residues. The CDR3 DNA follows: TGTGCCTGGAGTGTACTTGGCCGCCGAAAGTACTTC. This encodes CAWSVLGRRKYF.

This clone was detected once. The chain combines TRBV6-6 with TRBJ2-2, with 8 bases fitting TRBD1. CDR3 length: 15 amino acids. V gave up 6 bases and J gave up 4 bases; unmatched junction bases: 7. CDR1 MNHNY and CDR2 SVGAGI come from the germline V gene (reference sequence). DNA of the CDR3: TGTGCCAGCAGAACCGGACAGGGATCCACCGGGGAGCTGTTTTTT. Amino acid sequence: CASRTGQGSTGELFF.

The chain joins TRBV7-2 to TRBJ2-5; possibly TRBD2 for D (5 bases). CDR3 length equals 15 residues. CDR1 and CDR2 from the germline V gene are SGHTA and FQGNSA. V lost 5 bases and J 11 bases, leaving 24 bases between the germline ends. The CDR3 region is CASSRTGPGSREQYF. As DNA, the CDR3 is TGTGCCAGCAGCCGGACCGGGCCAGGATCGAGGGAGCAGTACTTC.

This clone appeared a single time. The V gene is TRBV2, the J gene TRBJ1-1, with D hard to call. V lost 1 base, J lost 2 bases, and 11 bases lay in between. Germline V gene data show CDR1 as SNHLY and CDR2 as FYNNEI. The CDR3 is made up of 15 amino acids. CDR3 sequence (DNA): TGTGCCAGCAGTGAAGAGGCCAGATCCAACACTGAAGCTTTCTTT. Its protein is CASSEEARSNTEAFF.

The chain joins TRBV7-9 to TRBJ2-3; D is uncertain. V was cut by 6 bases and J by 1 base, with 17 bases left in between. Germline V gives CDR1 SEHNR, CDR2 FQNEAQ (reference sequence). The CDR3 consists of 16 residues. This CDR3 is CASRKFYGPGTDTQYF. CDR3 DNA sequence: TGTGCCAGCAGGAAATTTTACGGACCCGGCACAGATACGCAGTATTTT.

This sequence joins TRBV18 and TRBJ2-2; the D is unclear. V was cut by 0 bases and J by 4 bases, with 9 bases left in between. Looked up from germline, CDR1 is KGHSH and CDR2 is LQKENI. The CDR3 spans 15 residues. The chain's CDR3 is CASSPPHGGTGELFF. The CDR3 DNA sequence: TGTGCCAGCTCACCACCCCATGGTGGCACCGGGGAGCTGTTTTTT.

This chain connects TRBV6-5 to TRBJ2-7; 7 bases are shared with TRBD1. Per the germline V gene, CDR1 is MNHEY and CDR2 is SVGAGI. CDR3 length: 14 residues. V gave up 7 bases and J gave up 4 bases; unmatched junction bases: 10. The CDR3 coding sequence is TGTGCCAGCACTTGGACGACAGGGCTTTACGAGCAGTACTTC. Translated: CASTWTTGLYEQYF.

The chain carries TRBV9 and TRBJ1-1; possible D gene TRBD1, 6 bases. Per germline, CDR1 SGDLS and CDR2 YYNGEE. This CDR3 has 14 residues. The ends were cut back, 0 bases at V and 4 bases at J, with 10 bases in the middle. The CDR3 nucleotides read TGTGCCAGCAGCGTAGTCTCAGGGGTCACTGAAGCTTTCTTT. Protein sequence: CASSVVSGVTEAFF.

J is TRBJ1-2 and V is TRBV11-2; no definite D call. Trimming took 0 bases from V and 0 from J, leaving 11 bases between them. CDR3 length: 16 residues. Looked up from germline, CDR1 is SGHAT and CDR2 is FQNNGV. The CDR3 DNA reads TGTGCCAGCAGCTTAGAATCTCAGATAGCTAACTATGGCTACACCTTC. Amino acid sequence: CASSLESQIANYGYTF. Together with reference TRBV11-2 and TRBJ1-2, the CDR3 gives the full variable domain: EAGVAQSPRYKIIEKRQSVAFWCNPISGHATLYWYQQILGQGPKLLIQFQNNGVVDDSQLPKDRFSAERLKGVDSTLKIQPAKLEDSAVYLCASSLESQIANYGYTFGSGTRLTVV.